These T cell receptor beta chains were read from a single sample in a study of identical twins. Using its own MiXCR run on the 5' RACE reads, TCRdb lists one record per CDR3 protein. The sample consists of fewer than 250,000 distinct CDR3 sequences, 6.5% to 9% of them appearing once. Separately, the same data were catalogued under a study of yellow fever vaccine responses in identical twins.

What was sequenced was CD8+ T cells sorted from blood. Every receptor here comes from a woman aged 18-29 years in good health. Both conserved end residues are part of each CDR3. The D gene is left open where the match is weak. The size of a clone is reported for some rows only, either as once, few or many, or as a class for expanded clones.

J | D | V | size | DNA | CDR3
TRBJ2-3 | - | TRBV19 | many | TGTGCCAGTAGTCGGCTAGTTTCAGATACGCAGTATTTT | CASSRLVSDTQYF
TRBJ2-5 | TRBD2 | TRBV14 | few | TGTGCCAGCAGCAAGAGGACTAGCGGGGGGCCGTACCAAGAGACCCAGTACTTC | CASSKRTSGGPYQETQYF
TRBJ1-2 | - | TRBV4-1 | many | TGCGCCAGCAGCCAAGGGAACGGATACTATGGCTACACCTTC | CASSQGNGYYGYTF
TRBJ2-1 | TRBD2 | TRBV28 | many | TGTGCCAGCAGTACCAAGCGGGAGTCCTACAATGAGCAGTTCTTC | CASSTKRESYNEQFF
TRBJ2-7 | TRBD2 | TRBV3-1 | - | TGTGCCAGCAGCCCCCCTAGCGGCATCTACGAGCAGTACTTC | CASSPPSGIYEQYF
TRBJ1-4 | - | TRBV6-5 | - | TGTGCCAGCAGTTACACCTGGGTCAGAACAACTAATGAAAAACTGTTTTTT | CASSYTWVRTTNEKLFF
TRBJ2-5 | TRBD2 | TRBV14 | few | TGTGCCAGCAGCCCTCGACTAGCGGTGGGCCAGGAGACCCAGTACTTC | CASSPRLAVGQETQYF
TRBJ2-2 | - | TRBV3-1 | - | TGTGCCAGCAGCCAAGGCCCGCCAAGCACCTACGCGAACACCGGGGAGCTGTTTTTT | CASSQGPPSTYANTGELFF
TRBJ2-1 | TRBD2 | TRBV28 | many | TGTGCCAGCAGATTCGGACTAGCGGGGTTCATGGGCTCCTACAATGAGCAGTTCTTC | CASRFGLAGFMGSYNEQFF
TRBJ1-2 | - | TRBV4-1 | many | TGCGCCAGCAGCCAAGGGGGCGGCGGCTACACCTTC | CASSQGGGGYTF
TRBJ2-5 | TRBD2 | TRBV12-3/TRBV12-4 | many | TGTGCCAGCAGCCCTCTCCTTACAGCGGGGGAGACCCAGTACTTC | CASSPLLTAGETQYF
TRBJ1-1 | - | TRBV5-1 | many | TGCGCCAGCAGCTTGGGGTTCTACAGGGAGACTGAAGCTTTCTTT | CASSLGFYRETEAFF
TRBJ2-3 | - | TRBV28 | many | TGTGCCAGCAGTTTAGTAGGTGAAGGAGATACGCAGTATTTT | CASSLVGEGDTQYF
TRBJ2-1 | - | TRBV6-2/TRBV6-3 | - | TGTGCCAGCAGTTACGGGCCTGGGGGCAATGAGCAGTTCTTC | CASSYGPGGNEQFF
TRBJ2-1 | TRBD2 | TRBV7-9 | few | TGTGCCAGCAGCTGGTCAGCGGGAAAAAATGAGCAGTTCTTC | CASSWSAGKNEQFF
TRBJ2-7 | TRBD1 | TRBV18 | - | TGTGCCAGCTCACCGTTCGGGACAGGGGCCTACGAGCAGTACTTC | CASSPFGTGAYEQYF
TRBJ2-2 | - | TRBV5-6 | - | TGTGCCAGCAGCGTTGGGGTGCTCGGGGAGAACACCGGGGAGCTGTTTTTT | CASSVGVLGENTGELFF
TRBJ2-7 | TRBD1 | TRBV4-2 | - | TGTGCCAGCAGCCAAGGGCCAGGGGGCTACGAGCAGTACTTC | CASSQGPGGYEQYF
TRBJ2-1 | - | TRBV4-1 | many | TGCGCCAGCAGCCAAGGTCCCAGGGAAATCACGGGTGAGCAGTTCTTC | CASSQGPREITGEQFF
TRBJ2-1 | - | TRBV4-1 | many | TGCGCCAGCAGCCAAGATTCCTCCAATGAGCAGTTCTTC | CASSQDSSNEQFF
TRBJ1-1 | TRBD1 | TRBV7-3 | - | TGTGCCAGCAGCTTAAGGGCGTTTGGACAGGGGTCCACTGAAGCTTTCTTT | CASSLRAFGQGSTEAFF
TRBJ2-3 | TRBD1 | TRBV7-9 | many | TGTGCCAGCAGCCGGCCCCCAGGGGGTTCCACAGATACGCAGTATTTT | CASSRPPGGSTDTQYF
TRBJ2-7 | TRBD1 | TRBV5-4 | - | TGTGCCAGCAGCCCAGCCGGGACAGGGTGGTACGAGCAGTACTTC | CASSPAGTGWYEQYF
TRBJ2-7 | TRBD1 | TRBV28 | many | TGTGCCAGCAGTACCCATCAGACAGGGTCAGTCTACGAGCAGTACTTC | CASSTHQTGSVYEQYF
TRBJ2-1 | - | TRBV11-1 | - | TGTGCCAGCAGCCAAAAGGACAGCAATGAGCAGTTCTTC | CASSQKDSNEQFF
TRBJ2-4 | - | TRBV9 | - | TGTGCCAGCAGCGTAGTATGGGGACTAGCCAAAAACATTCAGTACTTC | CASSVVWGLAKNIQYF
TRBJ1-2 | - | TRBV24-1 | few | TGTGCCACCAGTCCTGGAGTCCTTTATGGCTACACCTTC | CATSPGVLYGYTF